Listed below are T cell receptor beta chains from one sample, sequenced in a study of OX40 agonist ivuxolimab in advanced cancers. This table comes from immunoSEQ multiplex PCR, and its TCRdb copy is limited to in-frame clones, with some not included. The table lists under 100,000 clones, 80% to 95% of them singletons. The sample was CD4+ or CD8+ T cells sorted from blood, taken in a trial of the OX40 agonist ivuxolimab. These TCRs come from an adult with an advanced solid tumor such as melanoma, head and neck, liver or kidney cancer. Each CDR3 is given without its conserved first and last residue.

TRBV6-5	TRBJ2-7	ASSLRGPSYEQY
TRBV2	TRBJ2-5	ASSWLAVGETQY
TRBV9	TRBJ1-2	ASSARDRGWGYT
TRBV7-2	TRBJ2-2	ASSLVHTGELF
TRBV28	TRBJ2-2	ATGEGRTGELF
TRBV11-2	TRBJ2-5	ASSLVRDRGRETQY
TRBV6-1	TRBJ1-5	ASTGAGNQPQH
TRBV11-2	TRBJ2-2	ASSSLMGHNGELF
TRBV6-5	TRBJ1-1	ASGGVNTEAF
TRBV5-8	TRBJ2-2	ASSYVAGDTGELF
TRBV2	TRBJ2-3	ASGVRGYARTDTQY
TRBV2	TRBJ2-5	ASRQGLAGVETQY
TRBV19	TRBJ2-7	ASNPGTATYEQY
TRBV9	TRBJ2-3	ASSVGLLAASTDTQY
TRBV4-2	TRBJ2-1	ASSQEASRASYNEQF
TRBV29-1	TRBJ1-4	SVAIGAGEKLF
TRBV27	TRBJ2-7	ASSFDLAGGPGEQY
TRBV18	TRBJ2-1	ASSPQETGGNEQF
TRBV6-5	TRBJ2-5	ASSRDRIAETQY
TRBV2	TRBJ1-2	ASSEARAGSGYT
TRBV6-6	TRBJ1-5	ASSYPSGQPQH
TRBV7-2	TRBJ1-4	ASSLGRGAEKLF
TRBV5-1	TRBJ2-1	ASSFLPGGAAGGPYNEQF
TRBV19	TRBJ2-5	ASSSDREETQY
TRBV21-1	TRBJ2-7	ASSNYNSDPDRAVSYEQY
TRBV12-5	TRBJ1-5	ASGLVRTGNYSNQPQH
TRBV11-2	TRBJ2-1	ASSVADSGSGGEQF
TRBV18	TRBJ2-3	ASSPGRAPDTQY
TRBV4-1	TRBJ2-5	ASSVGLAGETQY
TRBV28	TRBJ2-7	ASSRTALYEQY
TRBV28	TRBJ2-6	ASSAPTGGLVVLT
TRBV2	TRBJ2-4	ASGGTGGRNIQY
TRBV18	TRBJ2-3	ASSPIAGASTDTQY
TRBV5-4	TRBJ2-7	ASSYGLAGDYEQY
TRBV5-4	TRBJ2-7	ASSLRLAGVEQY
TRBV19	TRBJ1-2	ASSIDFQGDYGYT
TRBV7-9	TRBJ2-1	ASSLVSYNEQF
TRBV5-4	TRBJ1-2	ASSSSVRGRYGYT
TRBV5-1	TRBJ1-2	ASSLGTGSGGYT
TRBV6-6	TRBJ1-2	ASSYVDYGYT
TRBV7-2	TRBJ2-4	ASKPGEKVQY
TRBV2	TRBJ2-2	ASSLLPAEGELF
TRBV30	TRBJ2-5	AWSYRETQY
TRBV4-3	TRBJ2-2	ASSSPSGANTGELF
TRBV9	TRBJ2-1	AIASGRTLNNEQF
TRBV10-3	TRBJ2-7	AISDGTSGYYEQY
TRBV4-1	TRBJ1-5	ASSQVVRFQPQH
TRBV27	TRBJ2-1	ASSQSDGPVNEQF